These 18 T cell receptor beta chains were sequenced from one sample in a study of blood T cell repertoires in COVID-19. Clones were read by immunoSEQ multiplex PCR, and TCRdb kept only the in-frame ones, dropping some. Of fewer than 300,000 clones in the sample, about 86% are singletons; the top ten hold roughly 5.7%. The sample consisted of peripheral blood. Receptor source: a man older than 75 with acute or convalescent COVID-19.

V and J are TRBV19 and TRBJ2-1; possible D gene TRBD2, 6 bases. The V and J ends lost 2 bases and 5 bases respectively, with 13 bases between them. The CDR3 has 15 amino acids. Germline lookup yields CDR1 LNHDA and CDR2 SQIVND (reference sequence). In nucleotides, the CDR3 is TGTGCCAGTAGTATATCGCAACTAGCAGACAATGAGCAGTTCTTC. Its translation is CASSISQLADNEQFF.

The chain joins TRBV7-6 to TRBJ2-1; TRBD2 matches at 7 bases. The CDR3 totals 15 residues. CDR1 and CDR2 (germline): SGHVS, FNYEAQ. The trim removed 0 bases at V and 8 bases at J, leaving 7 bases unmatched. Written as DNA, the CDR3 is TGTGCCAGCAGCTTAGCGAAAATTAGCGGGTATGAGCAGTTCTTC. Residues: CASSLAKISGYEQFF.

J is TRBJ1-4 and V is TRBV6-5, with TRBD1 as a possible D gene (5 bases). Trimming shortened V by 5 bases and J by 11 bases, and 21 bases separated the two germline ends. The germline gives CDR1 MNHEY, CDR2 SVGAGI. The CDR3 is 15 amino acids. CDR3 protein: CASSPQMLGEGKLFF. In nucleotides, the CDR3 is TGTGCCAGCAGTCCCCAAATGCTGGGGGAGGGGAAACTGTTTTTT.

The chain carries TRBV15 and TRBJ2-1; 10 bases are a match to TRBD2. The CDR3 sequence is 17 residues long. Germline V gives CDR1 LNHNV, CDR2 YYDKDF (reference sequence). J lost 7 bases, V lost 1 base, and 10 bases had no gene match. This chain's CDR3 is CATSRGGGGLATNEQFF. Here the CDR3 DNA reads TGTGCCACCAGCAGAGGTGGGGGGGGACTAGCGACGAATGAGCAGTTCTTC.

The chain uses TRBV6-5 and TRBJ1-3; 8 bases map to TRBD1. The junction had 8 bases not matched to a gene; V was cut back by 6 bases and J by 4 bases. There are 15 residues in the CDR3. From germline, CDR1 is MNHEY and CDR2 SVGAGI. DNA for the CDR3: TGTGCCAGCAGACAGACAGGGGTAAAGGGAAACACCATATATTTT. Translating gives CASRQTGVKGNTIYF.

This CDR3 reads CATTLQGPNTEAFF. The CDR3 region has the DNA TGTGCCACCACTCTACAGGGGCCGAACACTGAAGCTTTCTTT. This sequence joins TRBV19 and TRBJ1-1; 7 bases align to TRBD1. V shed 10 bases and J 1 base; nucleotides not matched to a gene: 9. Germline V CDR1 and CDR2: LNHDA, SQIVND (reference sequence). The CDR3 length is 14 residues.

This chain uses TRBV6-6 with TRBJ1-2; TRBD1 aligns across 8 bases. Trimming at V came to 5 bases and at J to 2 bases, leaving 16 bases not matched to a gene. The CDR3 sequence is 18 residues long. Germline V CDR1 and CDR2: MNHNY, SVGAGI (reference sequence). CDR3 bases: TGTGCCAGCAGTCTAATACCGGGACAGGACGACCTAAACTATGGCTACACCTTC. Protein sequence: CASSLIPGQDDLNYGYTF.

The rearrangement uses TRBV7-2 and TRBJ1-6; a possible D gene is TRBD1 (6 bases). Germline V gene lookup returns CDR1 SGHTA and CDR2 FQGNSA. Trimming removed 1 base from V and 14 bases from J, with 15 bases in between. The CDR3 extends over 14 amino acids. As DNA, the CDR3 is TGTGCCAGCAGCTTAGGCTTACAGGGTCAGGCCCTCCACTTT. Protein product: CASSLGLQGQALHF.

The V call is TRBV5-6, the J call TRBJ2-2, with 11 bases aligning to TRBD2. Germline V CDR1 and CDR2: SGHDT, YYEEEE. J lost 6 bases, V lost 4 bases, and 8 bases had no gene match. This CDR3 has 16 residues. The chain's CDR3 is CASSQTSGSNSGELFF. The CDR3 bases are TGTGCCAGCAGCCAAACTAGCGGGAGTAACTCCGGGGAGCTGTTTTTT.

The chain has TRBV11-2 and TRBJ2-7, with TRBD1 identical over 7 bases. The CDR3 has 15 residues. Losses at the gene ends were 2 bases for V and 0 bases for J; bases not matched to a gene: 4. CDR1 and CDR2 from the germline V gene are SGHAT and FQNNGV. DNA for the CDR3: TGTGCCAGCAGCTTAACCGGGACAGCCTCCTACGAGCAGTACTTC. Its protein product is CASSLTGTASYEQYF.

Here the CDR3 reads CASRGGISSYEQYF. CDR3 in DNA: TGTGCCAGCAGGGGGGGGATAAGCTCCTACGAGCAGTACTTC. V gene TRBV2 combines with J gene TRBJ2-7, with 7 bases lining up with TRBD2. Trimming at V came to 6 bases and at J to 0 bases, leaving 5 bases not matched to a gene. The CDR3 runs to 14 residues. Per the germline V gene, CDR1 is SNHLY and CDR2 is FYNNEI.

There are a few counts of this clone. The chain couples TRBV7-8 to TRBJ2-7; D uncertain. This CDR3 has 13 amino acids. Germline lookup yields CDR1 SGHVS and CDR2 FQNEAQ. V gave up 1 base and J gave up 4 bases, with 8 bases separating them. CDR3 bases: TGTGCCAGCAGCTTAGTTTTAGAATACGAGCAGTACTTC. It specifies CASSLVLEYEQYF.

CDR3 sequence (DNA): TGCGCCAGCAGCTTGGACAGCCCTTCACCCCTCCACTTT. Protein: CASSLDSPSPLHF. This sequence joins TRBV5-1 and TRBJ1-6; D is unresolved. V lost 0 bases and J 9 bases, leaving 7 bases between the germline ends. The germline V gene encodes CDR1 SGHRS and CDR2 YFSETQ. The CDR3 runs 13 residues.

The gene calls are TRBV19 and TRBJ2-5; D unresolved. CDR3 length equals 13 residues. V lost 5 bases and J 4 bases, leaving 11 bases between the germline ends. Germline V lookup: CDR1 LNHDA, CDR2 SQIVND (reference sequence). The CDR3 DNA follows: TGTGCCAGTAGTCGAACTATCGTAGAGACCCAGTACTTC. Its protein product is CASSRTIVETQYF. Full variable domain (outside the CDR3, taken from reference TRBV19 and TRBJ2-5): DGGITQSPKYLFRKEGQNVTLSCEQNLNHDAMYWYRQDPGQGLRLIYYSQIVNDFQKGDIAEGYSVSREKKESFPLTVTSAQKNPTAFYLCASSRTIVETQYFGPGTRLLVL.

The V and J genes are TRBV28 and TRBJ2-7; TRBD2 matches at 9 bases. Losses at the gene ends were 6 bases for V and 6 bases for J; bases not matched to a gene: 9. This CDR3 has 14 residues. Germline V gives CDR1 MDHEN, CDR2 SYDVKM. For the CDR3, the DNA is TGTGCCAGCAGGATACCGGGACTAGCTCCCGAGCAGTACTTC. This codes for CASRIPGLAPEQYF.

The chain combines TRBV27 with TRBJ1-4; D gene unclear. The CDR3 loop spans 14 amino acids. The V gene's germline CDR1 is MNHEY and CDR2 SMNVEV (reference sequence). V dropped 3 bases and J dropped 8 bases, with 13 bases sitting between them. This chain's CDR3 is CASSLVGAGEKLFF. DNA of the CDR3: TGTGCCAGCAGTTTGGTGGGAGCAGGAGAAAAACTGTTTTTT.

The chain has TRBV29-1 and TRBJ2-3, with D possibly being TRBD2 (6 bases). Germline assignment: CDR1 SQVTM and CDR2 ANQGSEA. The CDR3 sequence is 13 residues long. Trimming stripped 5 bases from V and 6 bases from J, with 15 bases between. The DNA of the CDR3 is TGCAGCGTTTCGCTCGGGAGTTGGGATACGCAGTATTTT. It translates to CSVSLGSWDTQYF.

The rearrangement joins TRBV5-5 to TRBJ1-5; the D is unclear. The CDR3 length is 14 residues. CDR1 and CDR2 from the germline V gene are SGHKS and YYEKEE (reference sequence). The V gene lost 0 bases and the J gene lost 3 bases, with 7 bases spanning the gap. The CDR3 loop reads CASSLDSLNQPQHF. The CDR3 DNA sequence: TGTGCCAGCAGCTTGGACAGTCTCAATCAGCCCCAGCATTTT.